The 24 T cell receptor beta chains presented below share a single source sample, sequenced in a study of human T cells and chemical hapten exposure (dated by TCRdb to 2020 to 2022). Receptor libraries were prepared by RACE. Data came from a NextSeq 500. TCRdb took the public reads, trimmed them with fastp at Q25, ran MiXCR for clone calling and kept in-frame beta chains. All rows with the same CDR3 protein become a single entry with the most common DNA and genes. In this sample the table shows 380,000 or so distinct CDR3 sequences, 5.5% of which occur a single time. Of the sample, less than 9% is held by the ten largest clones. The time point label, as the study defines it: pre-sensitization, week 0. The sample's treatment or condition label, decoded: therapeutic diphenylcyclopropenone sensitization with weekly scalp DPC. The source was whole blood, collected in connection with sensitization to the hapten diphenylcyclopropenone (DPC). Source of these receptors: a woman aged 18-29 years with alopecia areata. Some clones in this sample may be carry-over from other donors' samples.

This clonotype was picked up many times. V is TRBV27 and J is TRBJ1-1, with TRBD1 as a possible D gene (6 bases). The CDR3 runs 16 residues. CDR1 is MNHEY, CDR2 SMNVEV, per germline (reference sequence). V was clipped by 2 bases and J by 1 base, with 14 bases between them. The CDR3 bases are TGTGCCAGCAGTTTAGGACACAGGGATAGGAACACTGAAGCTTTCTTT. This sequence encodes CASSLGHRDRNTEAFF.

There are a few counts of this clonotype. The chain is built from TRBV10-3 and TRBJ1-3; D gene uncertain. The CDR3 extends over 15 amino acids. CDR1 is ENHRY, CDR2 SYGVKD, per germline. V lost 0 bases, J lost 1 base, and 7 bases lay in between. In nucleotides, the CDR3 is TGTGCCATCAGTGAGTCGTTTGATTCTGGAAACACCATATATTTT. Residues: CAISESFDSGNTIYF.

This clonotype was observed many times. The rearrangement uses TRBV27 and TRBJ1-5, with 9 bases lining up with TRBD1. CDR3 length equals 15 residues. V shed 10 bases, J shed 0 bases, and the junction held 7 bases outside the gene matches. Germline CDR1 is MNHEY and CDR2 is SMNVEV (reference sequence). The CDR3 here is CATGQGRNSNQPQHF. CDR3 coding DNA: TGTGCCACCGGACAGGGGCGTAATAGCAATCAGCCCCAGCATTTT.

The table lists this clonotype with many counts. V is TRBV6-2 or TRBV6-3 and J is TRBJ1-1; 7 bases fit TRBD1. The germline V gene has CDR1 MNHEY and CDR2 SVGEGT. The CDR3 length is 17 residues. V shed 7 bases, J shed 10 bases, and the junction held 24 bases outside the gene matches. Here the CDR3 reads CASNRVISEGQSFLAFF. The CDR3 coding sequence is TGTGCCAGCAATCGCGTTATTTCCGAGGGACAGAGCTTCTTAGCTTTCTTT.

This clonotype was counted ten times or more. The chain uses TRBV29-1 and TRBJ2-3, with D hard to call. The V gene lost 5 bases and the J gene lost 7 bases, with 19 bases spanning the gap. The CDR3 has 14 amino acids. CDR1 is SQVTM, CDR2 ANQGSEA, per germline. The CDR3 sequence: CSVQGRPGSNTQYF. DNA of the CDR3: TGCAGCGTTCAAGGTCGGCCGGGTTCGAATACGCAGTATTTT.

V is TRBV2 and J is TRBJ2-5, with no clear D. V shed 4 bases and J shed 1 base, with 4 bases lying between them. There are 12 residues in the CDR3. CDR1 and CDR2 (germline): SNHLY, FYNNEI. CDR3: CASSVSQETQYF. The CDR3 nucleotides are TGTGCCAGCAGTGTCAGCCAAGAGACCCAGTACTTC.

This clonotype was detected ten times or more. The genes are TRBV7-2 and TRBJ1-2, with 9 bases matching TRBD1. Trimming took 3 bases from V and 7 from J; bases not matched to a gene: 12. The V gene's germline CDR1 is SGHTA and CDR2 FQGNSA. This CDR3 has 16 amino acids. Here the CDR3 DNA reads TGTGCCAGCAGCTTGATGGGACAGGGAAATTTGGGTGGCTACACCTTC. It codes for CASSLMGQGNLGGYTF.

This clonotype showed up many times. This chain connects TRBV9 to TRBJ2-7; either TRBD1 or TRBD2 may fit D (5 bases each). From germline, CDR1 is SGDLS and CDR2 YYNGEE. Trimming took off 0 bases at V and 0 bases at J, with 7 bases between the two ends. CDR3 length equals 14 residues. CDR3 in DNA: TGTGCCAGCAGCGTAGATGGGACCTCCTACGAGCAGTACTTC. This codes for CASSVDGTSYEQYF.

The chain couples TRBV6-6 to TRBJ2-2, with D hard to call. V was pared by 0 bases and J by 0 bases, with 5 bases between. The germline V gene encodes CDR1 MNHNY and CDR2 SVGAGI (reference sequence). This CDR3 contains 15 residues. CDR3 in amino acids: CASSYSRANTGELFF. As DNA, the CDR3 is TGTGCCAGCAGTTACTCGAGAGCGAACACCGGGGAGCTGTTTTTT.

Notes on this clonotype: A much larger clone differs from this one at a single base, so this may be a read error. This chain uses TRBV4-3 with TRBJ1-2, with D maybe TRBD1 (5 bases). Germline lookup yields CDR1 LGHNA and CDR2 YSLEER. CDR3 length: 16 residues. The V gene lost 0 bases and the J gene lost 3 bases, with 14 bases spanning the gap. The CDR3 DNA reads TGCGCCAGCAGCCAAGATTCAGGGAGGCTCCACTATGGCTACACCTTC. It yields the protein CASSQDSGRLHYGYTF.

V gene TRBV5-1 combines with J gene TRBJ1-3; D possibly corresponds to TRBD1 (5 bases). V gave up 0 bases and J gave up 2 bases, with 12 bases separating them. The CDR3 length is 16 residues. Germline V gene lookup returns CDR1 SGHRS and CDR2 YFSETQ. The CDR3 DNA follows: TGCGCCAGCAGCTTGGAGCGACAGCAGACTGGAAACACCATATATTTT. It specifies CASSLERQQTGNTIYF.

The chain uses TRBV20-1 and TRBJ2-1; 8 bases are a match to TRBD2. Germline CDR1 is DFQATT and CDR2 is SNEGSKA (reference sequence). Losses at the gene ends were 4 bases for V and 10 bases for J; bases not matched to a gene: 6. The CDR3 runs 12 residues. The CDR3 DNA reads TGCAGTGCTACCGGGACTAGATGGGAGCAGTTCTTC. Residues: CSATGTRWEQFF.

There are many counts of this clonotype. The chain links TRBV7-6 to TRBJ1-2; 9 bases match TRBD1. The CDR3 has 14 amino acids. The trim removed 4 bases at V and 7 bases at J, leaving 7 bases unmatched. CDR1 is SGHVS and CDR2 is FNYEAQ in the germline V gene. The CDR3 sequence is CASSSDRGGAGYTF. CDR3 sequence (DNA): TGTGCCAGCAGCTCGGACAGGGGAGGCGCTGGCTACACCTTC.

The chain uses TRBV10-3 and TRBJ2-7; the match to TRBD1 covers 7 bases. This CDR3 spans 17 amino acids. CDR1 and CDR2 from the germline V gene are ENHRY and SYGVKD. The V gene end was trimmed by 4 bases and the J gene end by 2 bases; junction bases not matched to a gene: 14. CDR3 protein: CAISGPHGTGQTYEQYF. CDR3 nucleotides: TGTGCCATCAGTGGCCCCCATGGGACGGGACAGACCTACGAGCAGTACTTC.

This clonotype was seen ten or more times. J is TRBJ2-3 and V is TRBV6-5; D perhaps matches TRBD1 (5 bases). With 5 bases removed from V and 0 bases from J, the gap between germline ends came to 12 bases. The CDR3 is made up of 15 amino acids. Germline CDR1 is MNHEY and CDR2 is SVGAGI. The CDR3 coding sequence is TGTGCCAGCAGTCCAGGGTTAGCTAGCACAGATACGCAGTATTTT. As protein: CASSPGLASTDTQYF.

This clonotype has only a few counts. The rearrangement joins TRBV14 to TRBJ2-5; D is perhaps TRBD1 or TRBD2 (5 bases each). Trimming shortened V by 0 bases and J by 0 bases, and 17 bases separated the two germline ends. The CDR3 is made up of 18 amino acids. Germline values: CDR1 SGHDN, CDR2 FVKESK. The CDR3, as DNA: TGTGCCAGCAGCCAAGATCTACTAGGATCAGGGAACCAAGAGACCCAGTACTTC. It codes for CASSQDLLGSGNQETQYF.

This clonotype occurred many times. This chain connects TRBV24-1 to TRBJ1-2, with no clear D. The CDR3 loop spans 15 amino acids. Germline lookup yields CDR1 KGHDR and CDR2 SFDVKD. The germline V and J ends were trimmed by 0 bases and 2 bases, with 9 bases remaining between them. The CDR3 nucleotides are TGTGCCACCAGTGATTTGCATATCAGGAACTATGGCTACACCTTC. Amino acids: CATSDLHIRNYGYTF.

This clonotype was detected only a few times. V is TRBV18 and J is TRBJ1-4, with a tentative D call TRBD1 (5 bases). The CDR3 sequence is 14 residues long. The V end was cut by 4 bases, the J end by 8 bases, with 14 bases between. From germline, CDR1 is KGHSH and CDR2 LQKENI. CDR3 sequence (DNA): TGTGCCAGCTCACTGTCTGGGGCTCAAGAAAAACTGTTTTTT. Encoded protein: CASSLSGAQEKLFF.

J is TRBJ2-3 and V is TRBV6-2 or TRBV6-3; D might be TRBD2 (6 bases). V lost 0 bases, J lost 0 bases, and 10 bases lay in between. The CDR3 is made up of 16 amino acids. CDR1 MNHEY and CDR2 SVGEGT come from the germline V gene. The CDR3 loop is CASSYSYRGSTDTQYF. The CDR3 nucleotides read TGTGCCAGCAGTTACTCGTACCGGGGGAGCACAGATACGCAGTATTTT.

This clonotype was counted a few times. In DNA form, the CDR3 reads TGTGCCAGCAGTTCACCGGGTCTGACAGATACGCAGTATTTT. This sequence encodes CASSSPGLTDTQYF. The V and J genes are TRBV28 and TRBJ2-3; D ambiguous. The CDR3 contains 14 residues. CDR1 is MDHEN and CDR2 is SYDVKM in the germline V gene. V was shortened by 4 bases and J by 3 bases, with 11 bases between the two germline ends. Filled out from reference TRBV28 and TRBJ2-3, the complete variable domain reads DVKVTQSSRYLVKRTGEKVFLECVQDMDHENMFWYRQDPGLGLRLIYFSYDVKMKEKGDIPEGYSVSREKKERFSLILESASTNQTSMYLCASSSPGLTDTQYFGPGTRLTVL.

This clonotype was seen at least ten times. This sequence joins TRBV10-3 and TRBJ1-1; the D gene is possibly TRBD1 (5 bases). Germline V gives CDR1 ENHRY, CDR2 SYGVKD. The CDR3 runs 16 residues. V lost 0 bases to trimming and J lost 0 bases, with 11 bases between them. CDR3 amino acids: CAISESMTAMNTEAFF. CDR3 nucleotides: TGTGCCATCAGTGAGTCGATGACAGCGATGAACACTGAAGCTTTCTTT.

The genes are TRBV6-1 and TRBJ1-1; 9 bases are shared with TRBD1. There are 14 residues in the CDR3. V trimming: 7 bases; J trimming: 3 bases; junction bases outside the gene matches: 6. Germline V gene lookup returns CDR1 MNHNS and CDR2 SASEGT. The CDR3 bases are TGTGCCAGCACTACACAGGGGGCTTACACTGAAGCTTTCTTT. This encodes CASTTQGAYTEAFF.

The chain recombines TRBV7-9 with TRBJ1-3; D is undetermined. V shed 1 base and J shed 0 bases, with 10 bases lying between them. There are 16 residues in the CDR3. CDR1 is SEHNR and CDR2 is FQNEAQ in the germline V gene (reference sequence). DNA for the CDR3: TGTGCCAGCAGCTTAGGCATGTGGAGCTCTGGAAACACCATATATTTT. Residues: CASSLGMWSSGNTIYF.

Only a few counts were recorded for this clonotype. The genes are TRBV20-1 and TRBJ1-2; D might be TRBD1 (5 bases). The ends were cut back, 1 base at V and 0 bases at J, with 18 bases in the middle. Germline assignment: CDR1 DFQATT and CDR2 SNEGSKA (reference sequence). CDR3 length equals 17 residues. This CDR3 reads CSARGILRDSPNYGYTF. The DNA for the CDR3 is TGCAGTGCTAGAGGCATTTTACGGGACTCCCCTAACTATGGCTACACCTTC.